The 15 T cell receptor beta chains below were found in one sample sequenced in a study of shared clonotypes between healthy human individuals. Profiled with immunoSEQ multiplex PCR; TCRdb holds only in-frame clones, not every one. The sample records fewer than 650,000 clones, roughly four fifths being singletons. Sequencing was performed on PBMCs. Receptors were obtained from a woman aged 40 to 50 in good health. Some clones in this sample may be carry-over from other donors' samples.

The gene calls are TRBV30 and TRBJ1-1; D unresolved. The germline V gene encodes CDR1 GTSNPN and CDR2 SVGIG (reference sequence). The CDR3 totals 13 residues. The ends were cut back, 3 bases at V and 4 bases at J, with 12 bases in the middle. The CDR3 loop is CAWRTTARTEAFF. DNA for the CDR3: TGTGCCTGGAGAACGACTGCTCGCACTGAAGCTTTCTTT.

The genes are TRBV7-3 and TRBJ2-1; 9 bases line up with TRBD2. CDR1 and CDR2 (germline): SGHTA, FQGTGA. J lost 8 bases, V lost 1 base, and 6 bases had no gene match. This CDR3 is built from 15 residues. This CDR3 reads CASSLIAGVIDEQFF. The CDR3, as DNA: TGTGCCAGCAGCTTAATAGCGGGAGTAATCGATGAGCAGTTCTTC. The whole variable domain, filled in from reference TRBV7-3 and TRBJ2-1, reads GAGVSQTPSNKVTEKGKYVELRCDPISGHTALYWYRQSLGQGPEFLIYFQGTGAADDSGLPNDRFFAVRPEGSVSTLKIQRTERGDSAVYLCASSLIAGVIDEQFFGPGTRLTVL.

This clone was detected only a few times. The chain couples TRBV18 to TRBJ1-1; a possible D gene is TRBD1 (5 bases). Trimming pared 1 base from V and 7 bases from J, leaving 7 bases between. Germline V gene sequence: CDR1 KGHSH, CDR2 LQKENI. The CDR3 totals 12 residues. The CDR3 DNA reads TGTGCCAGCTCACCACAACAGGATGAAGCTTTCTTT. Protein sequence: CASSPQQDEAFF.

The chain carries TRBV19 and TRBJ2-1; TRBD2 matches 8 bases. J was trimmed by 6 bases and V by 0 bases; bases with no gene match: 16. Germline loops: CDR1 LNHDA, CDR2 SQIVND (reference sequence). This CDR3 has 19 amino acids. CDR3 sequence (DNA): TGTGCCAGTAGTATAGATAGTGCCCCCTCGCGGGAGGTGGGCAATGAGCAGTTCTTC. It codes for CASSIDSAPSREVGNEQFF.

V gene TRBV30 combines with J gene TRBJ2-3; a possible D gene is TRBD2 (6 bases). Germline-derived CDR1 and CDR2 are GTSNPN and SVGIG (reference sequence). V dropped 2 bases and J dropped 5 bases, with 14 bases sitting between them. The CDR3 extends over 14 amino acids. In DNA form, the CDR3 reads TGTGCCTGGAGTCAAGACCGGGGGAGAGATACGCAGTATTTT. Translation gives CAWSQDRGRDTQYF.

The chain joins TRBV5-1 to TRBJ2-5; TRBD1 matches at 12 bases. In germline, CDR1 is SGHRS, CDR2 YFSETQ. The CDR3 totals 15 residues. V shed 0 bases, J shed 5 bases, and the junction held 2 bases outside the gene matches. This CDR3 is CASSLGDRGPETQYF. CDR3 in DNA: TGCGCCAGCAGCTTGGGGGACAGGGGGCCGGAGACCCAGTACTTC.

The chain carries TRBV7-3 and TRBJ2-3; D gene unclear. The V and J ends lost 3 bases and 4 bases respectively, with 8 bases between them. Looked up from germline, CDR1 is SGHTA and CDR2 is FQGTGA. CDR3 length: 13 residues. The CDR3 region is CASSLPTPDTQYF. CDR3 sequence (DNA): TGTGCCAGCAGCTTGCCCACCCCAGATACGCAGTATTTT.

This clone was seen ten or more times. V gene TRBV5-6 combines with J gene TRBJ2-1; tentative D call: TRBD2 (6 bases). The V end lost 4 bases, the J end lost 5 bases, and 16 bases lay between the germline ends. Germline values: CDR1 SGHDT, CDR2 YYEEEE. The length of the CDR3 is 15 residues. The CDR3 coding sequence is TGTGCCAGCAGCCTGCCGGGAGTAGTAGACAATGAGCAGTTCTTC. Its protein product is CASSLPGVVDNEQFF.

CDR3 sequence: CASSGEDGVSYEQYF. CDR3 DNA sequence: TGTGCCAGCAGTGGAGAGGACGGAGTCTCCTACGAGCAGTACTTC. The chain recombines TRBV6-1 with TRBJ2-7; D remains unclear. CDR1 MNHNS and CDR2 SASEGT come from the germline V gene. Trimming cost V 4 bases and J 0 bases, with 13 bases left between them. This CDR3 has 15 residues.

The rearrangement links TRBV7-8 to TRBJ2-7; 10 bases match TRBD1. The CDR3 loop spans 18 amino acids. Trimming took 1 base from V and 3 from J; bases not matched to a gene: 12. Germline assignment: CDR1 SGHVS and CDR2 FQNEAQ. CDR3 sequence (DNA): TGTGCCAGCAGCTTAGGTCCCAACGACAGGGGGCTTGACTACGAGCAGTACTTC. Protein sequence: CASSLGPNDRGLDYEQYF.

This chain uses TRBV30 with TRBJ2-5; D is possibly TRBD1 (5 bases). Trimming pared 2 bases from V and 2 bases from J, leaving 18 bases between. This CDR3 spans 16 amino acids. Germline-derived CDR1 and CDR2 are GTSNPN and SVGIG (reference sequence). DNA of the CDR3: TGTGCCTGGAGTACCCCCGTTCTCAGGGTACAAGAGACCCAGTACTTC. Amino acid sequence: CAWSTPVLRVQETQYF.

The CDR3 coding sequence is TGTGCCAGCAGCCCCGCCTCATCTAGCGGGAGGGGGCAGGAGACCCAGTACTTC. It specifies CASSPASSSGRGQETQYF. The chain employs TRBV7-8 and TRBJ2-5; TRBD2 aligns across 12 bases. J gave up 5 bases and V 5 bases, and 15 bases lay outside the gene matches. Germline values: CDR1 SGHVS, CDR2 FQNEAQ. The CDR3 totals 18 residues.

This chain links TRBV5-1 with TRBJ1-1; D may be TRBD1 (6 bases). The CDR3 length is 15 residues. V was trimmed by 2 bases and J by 0 bases, leaving 11 bases between them. Per the germline V gene, CDR1 is SGHRS and CDR2 is YFSETQ. The chain's CDR3 is CASSLAGQLNTEAFF. For the CDR3, the DNA is TGCGCCAGCAGCTTAGCAGGACAGTTGAACACTGAAGCTTTCTTT.

V gene TRBV27 combines with J gene TRBJ2-1, with TRBD2 matching over 11 bases. The CDR3 totals 16 residues. Germline V gives CDR1 MNHEY, CDR2 SMNVEV (reference sequence). Trimming cost V 2 bases and J 7 bases; bases outside gene matches: 7. In nucleotides, the CDR3 is TGTGCCAGCAGTTTAAGGAGTCTAGCGGGAGGTAATGAGCAGTTCTTC. This encodes CASSLRSLAGGNEQFF.

This chain uses TRBV15 with TRBJ2-2; TRBD2 agrees at 9 bases. V lost 4 bases, J lost 6 bases, and 6 bases stayed unmatched. Germline-derived CDR1 and CDR2 are LNHNV and YYDKDF (reference sequence). The CDR3 consists of 15 residues. The CDR3 loop is CATSTRTSVAGELFF. DNA of the CDR3: TGTGCCACCAGCACAAGGACTAGCGTGGCCGGGGAGCTGTTTTTT. Full variable domain (outside the CDR3, taken from reference TRBV15 and TRBJ2-2): DAMVIQNPRYQVTQFGKPVTLSCSQTLNHNVMYWYQQKSSQAPKLLFHYYDKDFNNEADTPDNFQSRRPNTSFCFLDIRSPGLGDTAMYLCATSTRTSVAGELFFGEGSRLTVL.